The rows below give T cell receptor beta chains drawn from one sample of a study of cytomegalovirus exposure and HLA in healthy donors. Measured with immunoSEQ multiplex PCR; TCRdb has only the in-frame clones, and not every one. The sample consists of 120,000 to 150,000 clones, about 70% of them appearing once. Sequenced: PBMCs. These receptors originate from a woman between 40 and 55 years old in good health and CMV-seronegative. Each CDR3 is given with its conserved first and last residue. A D gene is named only where the DNA matches it firmly. Size is omitted from some rows. Given values are once, few, many or a class for expanded clones.

CDR3nt	CDR3aa	abundance	v_gene	d_gene	len	j_gene
TGTGCCAGCAGAGAGGCGGGGGGATACAATGAGCAGTTCTTC	CASREAGGYNEQFF	.	TRBV9	TRBD2	14	TRBJ2-1
TGTGCCAGCTCACCCCTAAGTTATTCTGGAAACACCATATATTTT	CASSPLSYSGNTIYF	.	TRBV18	.	15	TRBJ1-3
TGCGCCAGCAGCTTGGCTACAGATACGCAGTATTTT	CASSLATDTQYF	.	TRBV5-1	.	12	TRBJ2-3
TGTGCCAGCAGTGAAGCCCAGAGGGGGGGCCTGGAAAAACTGTTTTTT	CASSEAQRGGLEKLFF	many	TRBV6-1	.	16	TRBJ1-4
TGTGCCAGCAGCTTAGCAATAGACGAGCAGTACTTC	CASSLAIDEQYF	.	TRBV7-8	.	12	TRBJ2-7
TGTGCCAGCACCGCATTCGGGTTAATCTACGAGCAGTACTTC	CASTAFGLIYEQYF	.	TRBV28	.	14	TRBJ2-7
TGCGCCAGCAGCCCGGGGGGGACTAATGAAAAACTGTTTTTT	CASSPGGTNEKLFF	.	TRBV5-1	.	14	TRBJ1-4
TGTGCCAGCAGCTTAGCCGGGAGGCCAGTTGAAAAACTGTTTTTT	CASSLAGRPVEKLFF	.	TRBV7-8	.	15	TRBJ1-4
TGTGCCAGTAGTATAATTGCGGACAGAAGCAATCAGCCCCAGCATTTT	CASSIIADRSNQPQHF	.	TRBV19	.	16	TRBJ1-5
TGCGCCAGCAGCTTTGGGCGGGTTAGGAACAATGAGCAGTTCTTC	CASSFGRVRNNEQFF	.	TRBV5-1	.	15	TRBJ2-1
TGTGCCAGCAGCCCGACAGGTCGTGGCTACACCTTC	CASSPTGRGYTF	.	TRBV28	.	12	TRBJ1-2
TGTGCCAGCAGCTTGAGCGGAAACACCATATATTTT	CASSLSGNTIYF	.	TRBV11-3	.	12	TRBJ1-3
TGTGCCAGCAGCCTGGTTGACAGGAGCTCCTACGAGCAGTACTTC	CASSLVDRSSYEQYF	.	TRBV5-4	.	15	TRBJ2-7
TGTGCCAGCAGCTGGAGTAGCACCGATACGCAGTATTTT	CASSWSSTDTQYF	.	TRBV7-2	.	13	TRBJ2-3
TGTGCCAGCAGTTTAGAACTAGCGGGCACAGATACGCAGTATTTT	CASSLELAGTDTQYF	.	TRBV28	TRBD2	15	TRBJ2-3
TGTGCCAGCAGCCAAGACCTGGGAGGGGCGGCTGGCTACACCTTC	CASSQDLGGAAGYTF	.	TRBV5-4	.	15	TRBJ1-2
TGTGCCAGCAGTGATTTGTCAGGGGACAATAGCAATCAGCCCCAGCATTTT	CASSDLSGDNSNQPQHF	few	TRBV6-1	.	17	TRBJ1-5
TGTGCCAGCAGCCAAGATCATAACACTGAAGCTTTCTTT	CASSQDHNTEAFF	.	TRBV14	.	13	TRBJ1-1
TGTGCCAGCAGTGAAGTATTGGGACTAGCGTCCTCGGAGACCCAGTACTTC	CASSEVLGLASSETQYF	.	TRBV2	TRBD2	17	TRBJ2-5
TGTGCCAGCAGTTACTCCCCGACAGGGTCTGGAAACACCATATATTTT	CASSYSPTGSGNTIYF	.	TRBV6-6	TRBD1	16	TRBJ1-3
TGCGCCAGCAGCTTGCCCCTTCGCGGGAGCCTCACCGGGGAGCTGTTTTTT	CASSLPLRGSLTGELFF	.	TRBV5-1	TRBD2	17	TRBJ2-2
TGTGCCAGCAGCTTATACGCACAGGGGGGTGTTCTGTCAGATACGCAGTATTTT	CASSLYAQGGVLSDTQYF	.	TRBV13	TRBD1	18	TRBJ2-3
TGTGCCAGCAGTTTAAACAGAAATAGCAATCAGCCCCAGCATTTT	CASSLNRNSNQPQHF	.	TRBV27	.	15	TRBJ1-5
TGTGCCAGTAGTCTGTCAGGGGGCTATGGCTACACCTTC	CASSLSGGYGYTF	once	TRBV19	TRBD1	13	TRBJ1-2
TGTGCCAGCAGCTTAGATTCTCAGGGGAGTGGCTACACCTTC	CASSLDSQGSGYTF	.	TRBV7-9	.	14	TRBJ1-2
TGTGCCAGCAGCTCTAACCTCCAGGTACACTCTGGAAACACCATATATTTT	CASSSNLQVHSGNTIYF	.	TRBV4-2	.	17	TRBJ1-3
TGTGCCAGCAGTCCCACGACAGTCGGGGAAAAACTGTTTTTT	CASSPTTVGEKLFF	.	TRBV28	.	14	TRBJ1-4
TGTGCCAGCAAGCAGGGGAACTATGGCTACACCTTC	CASKQGNYGYTF	.	TRBV6-5	.	12	TRBJ1-2
TGTGCCAGCAGCCGAATTGAGCAGGGCACAGATACGCAGTATTTT	CASSRIEQGTDTQYF	once	TRBV7-9	.	15	TRBJ2-3
TGTGCCAGCAGCCAAGACGGGGACAGGGGGCACTATAATTCCCCCCTCCACTTT	CASSQDGDRGHYNSPLHF	.	TRBV4-2	TRBD1	18	TRBJ1-6
TGTGCCACCGGCCGGGGACAGCAGTACGAGCAGTACTTC	CATGRGQQYEQYF	few	TRBV15	TRBD1	13	TRBJ2-7
TGTGCCAGCAGCTTGGACTTAATGGATGAGCAGTTCTTC	CASSLDLMDEQFF	.	TRBV7-9	.	13	TRBJ2-1
TGTGCCAGCAGTTTATCGAGTCCAGGGTATGGCTACACCTTC	CASSLSSPGYGYTF	.	TRBV27	.	14	TRBJ1-2
TGTGCCAGCAACCCCGCGTCGGTCTACGAGCAGTACTTC	CASNPASVYEQYF	.	TRBV28	.	13	TRBJ2-7
TGTGCCAGCAGTTATGAGGCGGGAACAGGAGGAAGGACGCAGTATTTT	CASSYEAGTGGRTQYF	few	TRBV6-6	.	16	TRBJ2-3
TGTGCCATCAGTGAGCCGGGACAGGATCCCGATGGCTACACCTTC	CAISEPGQDPDGYTF	.	TRBV10-3	TRBD1	15	TRBJ1-2
TGTGCCAGCAGCTTAGCCGGGACTCCTAACACTGAAGCTTTCTTT	CASSLAGTPNTEAFF	.	TRBV7-9	.	15	TRBJ1-1
TGTGCCAGCAGTGAATCGGGGGGCAATCAGCCCCAGCATTTT	CASSESGGNQPQHF	.	TRBV6-1	.	14	TRBJ1-5